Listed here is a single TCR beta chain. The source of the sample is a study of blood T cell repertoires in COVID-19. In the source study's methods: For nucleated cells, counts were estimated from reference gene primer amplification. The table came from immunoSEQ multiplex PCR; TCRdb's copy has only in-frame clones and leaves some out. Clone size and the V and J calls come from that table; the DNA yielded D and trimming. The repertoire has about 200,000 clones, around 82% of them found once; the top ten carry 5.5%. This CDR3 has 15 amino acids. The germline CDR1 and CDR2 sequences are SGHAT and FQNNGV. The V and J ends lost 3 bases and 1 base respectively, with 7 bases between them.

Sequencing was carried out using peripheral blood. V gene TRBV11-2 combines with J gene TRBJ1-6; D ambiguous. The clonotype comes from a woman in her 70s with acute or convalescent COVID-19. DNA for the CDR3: TGTGCCAGCAGCTTTGAGGGTTCCTATAATTCACCCCTCCACTTT. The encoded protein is CASSFEGSYNSPLHF.